The 9 T cell receptor beta chains reported below all come from one sample, sequenced in a study of T cells in Graves' hyperthyroidism and ophthalmopathy. Amplification of TCR beta CDR3 regions used RNA as the template. When the TCR CDR3 underwent first-round RT-PCR, the HTBI primer set was used. TCRdb analysed the multiplex PCR reads with MiXCR anew, one entry per CDR3 protein. The data hold about 600,000 distinct CDR3 sequences, with approximately 16% observed a single time. The sequenced sample was blood. The receptor source for this set is a woman between 40 and 50 years old with Graves' ophthalmopathy.

At least ten counts were recorded for this clonotype. The rearrangement joins TRBV30 to TRBJ1-2; D gene unclear. Germline V lookup: CDR1 GTSNPN, CDR2 SVGIG (reference sequence). Trimming cost V 0 bases and J 7 bases, with 12 bases left between them. CDR3 length: 13 amino acids. The CDR3 DNA follows: TGTGCCTGGAGTGTTTCCCCTGACGGTGGCTACACCTTC. This encodes CAWSVSPDGGYTF.

This clonotype has only a few counts. The chain combines TRBV5-1 with TRBJ2-3, with TRBD2 as a possible D gene (6 bases). V lost 4 bases and J 6 bases, leaving 18 bases between the germline ends. The CDR3 has 15 amino acids. Per germline, CDR1 SGHRS and CDR2 YFSETQ. Written as DNA, the CDR3 is TGCGCCAGCAGCGAGCCGGGACTGCAGCGGGATACGCAGTATTTT. Residues: CASSEPGLQRDTQYF.

This clonotype was recorded at least ten times. The chain couples TRBV18 to TRBJ2-3; 9 nucleotides match TRBD1. Unmatched junction bases numbered 4, after V lost 3 bases and J lost 0 bases. CDR3 length equals 16 residues. Germline CDR1 is KGHSH and CDR2 is LQKENI. CDR3 coding DNA: TGTGCCAGCTCACCGTACAGGGGGCCTAGCACAGATACGCAGTATTTT. Amino acids: CASSPYRGPSTDTQYF.

The rearrangement links TRBV24-1 to TRBJ2-3, with 11 positions matching TRBD2. Trimming took 4 bases from V and 3 from J; bases not matched to a gene: 5. From germline, CDR1 is KGHDR and CDR2 SFDVKD. This CDR3 is 16 amino acids long. CDR3 region: CATSDRLAGRTDTQYF. CDR3 bases: TGTGCCACCAGTGACCGACTAGCGGGAAGAACAGATACGCAGTATTTT.

This chain uses TRBV5-1 with TRBJ2-7, with 9 bases fitting TRBD2. J lost 3 bases, V lost 0 bases, and 7 bases had no gene match. The V gene's germline CDR1 is SGHRS and CDR2 YFSETQ. The CDR3 sequence is 16 residues long. The CDR3 protein is CASSLDRASGIYEQYF. Written as DNA, the CDR3 is TGCGCCAGCAGCTTGGATAGGGCTAGCGGGATCTACGAGCAGTACTTC.

This clonotype showed up many times. The chain recombines TRBV11-2 with TRBJ2-1; unclear D gene. V lost 1 base to trimming and J lost 10 bases, with 14 bases between them. CDR3 size: 14 residues. Looked up from germline, CDR1 is SGHAT and CDR2 is FQNNGV. The CDR3 region is CASSLGGRPGEQFF. The DNA for the CDR3 is TGTGCCAGCAGCTTAGGGGGTAGACCTGGGGAGCAGTTCTTC. Based on the CDR3 plus reference TRBV11-2 and TRBJ2-1, the full variable domain is EAGVAQSPRYKIIEKRQSVAFWCNPISGHATLYWYQQILGQGPKLLIQFQNNGVVDDSQLPKDRFSAERLKGVDSTLKIQPAKLEDSAVYLCASSLGGRPGEQFFGPGTRLTVL.

This clonotype has only one observation. This chain joins TRBV2 and TRBJ2-7; D might be TRBD1 (6 bases). V was shortened by 3 bases and J by 7 bases, with 13 bases between the two germline ends. The CDR3 has 13 amino acids. Looked up from germline, CDR1 is SNHLY and CDR2 is FYNNEI. This chain's CDR3 is CASSDLTGGEQYF. CDR3 sequence (DNA): TGTGCCAGCAGTGACCTGACAGGCGGAGAGCAGTACTTC.

This clonotype came up many times. J is TRBJ2-1 and V is TRBV20-1; D not resolved. V was clipped by 3 bases and J by 9 bases, with 15 bases between them. The CDR3 length is 13 residues. Germline CDR1 is DFQATT and CDR2 is SNEGSKA (reference sequence). CDR3 sequence: CSARTIASSEQFF. In nucleotides, the CDR3 is TGCAGTGCTAGGACCATCGCGTCCAGTGAGCAGTTCTTC.

The V gene is TRBV5-6, the J gene TRBJ2-1, with D tentatively TRBD2 (6 bases). This CDR3 contains 14 residues. Trimming removed 0 bases at V and 11 bases at J, with 15 bases between. Germline-derived CDR1 and CDR2 are SGHDT and YYEEEE. The DNA for the CDR3 is TGTGCCAGCAGCTTGGCCGGGGGACGGACCCAGCAGTTCTTC. Amino acids: CASSLAGGRTQQFF.